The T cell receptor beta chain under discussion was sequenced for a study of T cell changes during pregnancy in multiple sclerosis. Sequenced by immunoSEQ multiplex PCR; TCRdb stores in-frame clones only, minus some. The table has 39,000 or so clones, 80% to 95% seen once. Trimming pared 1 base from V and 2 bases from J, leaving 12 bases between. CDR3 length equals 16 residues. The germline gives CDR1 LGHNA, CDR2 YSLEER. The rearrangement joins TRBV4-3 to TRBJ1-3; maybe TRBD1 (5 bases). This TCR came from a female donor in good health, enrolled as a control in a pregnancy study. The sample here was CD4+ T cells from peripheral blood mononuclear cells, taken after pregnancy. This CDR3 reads CASSQGLTGPGNTIYF. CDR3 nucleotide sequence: TGCGCCAGCAGCCAAGGCCTAACAGGTCCTGGAAACACCATATATTTT.